The 7 T cell receptor beta chains below come from one sample, sequenced in a study of T cell responses to AZD1222 COVID-19 vaccine. TCRdb's copy holds only in-frame clones and misses some; the assay was immunoSEQ multiplex PCR. The sample includes 55,000 to 70,000 clones, approximately 91% seen only once; the top ten take around 7.8%. The sample here was peripheral blood, taken on day 0 of AZD1222 vaccination. Every receptor here comes from an adult in good health.

The V call is TRBV18, the J call TRBJ2-7, with D perhaps given as TRBD1 or TRBD2 (5 bases each). In germline, CDR1 is KGHSH, CDR2 LQKENI. Trimming took 4 bases from V and 3 from J, leaving 10 bases between them. CDR3 length: 13 residues. The CDR3 DNA follows: TGTGCCAGCTCACGAGGGGAGAACTACGAGCAGTACTTC. Translated, it gives CASSRGENYEQYF.

The chain uses TRBV11-2 and TRBJ2-3; no definite D call. The germline CDR1 and CDR2 sequences are SGHAT and FQNNGV. V gave up 3 bases and J gave up 3 bases, with 13 bases separating them. CDR3 size: 15 residues. The CDR3 sequence: CASSFGGKPTDTQYF. The CDR3 bases are TGTGCCAGCAGCTTTGGTGGGAAGCCGACAGATACGCAGTATTTT.

The chain employs TRBV11-2 and TRBJ2-2; D is ambiguous. The CDR3 totals 15 residues. The V gene lost 1 base and the J gene lost 5 bases, with 11 bases spanning the gap. Looked up from germline, CDR1 is SGHAT and CDR2 is FQNNGV. The CDR3 DNA follows: TGTGCCAGCAGCTTAGTTCTGTCAAGGACCGGGGAGCTGTTTTTT. Protein sequence: CASSLVLSRTGELFF.

Here the CDR3 DNA reads TGTGCCAGCAGCATCGGGGGACAGGTAGCCAAAAACATTCAGTACTTC. The encoded protein is CASSIGGQVAKNIQYF. The rearrangement joins TRBV7-6 to TRBJ2-4, with 8 bases matching TRBD1. The CDR3 loop spans 16 amino acids. Germline assignment: CDR1 SGHVS and CDR2 FNYEAQ. The trim removed 5 bases at V and 0 bases at J, leaving 6 bases unmatched. Drawing the rest from reference TRBV7-6 and TRBJ2-4, the complete variable domain is GAGVSQSPRYKVTKRGQDVALRCDPISGHVSLYWYRQALGQGPEFLTYFNYEAQQDKSGLPNDRFSAERPEGSISTLTIQRTEQRDSAMYRCASSIGGQVAKNIQYFGAGTRLSVL.

This clone was counted a single time. The chain couples TRBV6-6 to TRBJ2-5; 7 positions match TRBD1. With V trimmed by 2 bases and J by 3 bases, 9 bases remained unmatched. The CDR3 runs 16 residues. Germline V CDR1 and CDR2: MNHNY, SVGAGI (reference sequence). CDR3: CASSYLQSQGEETQYF. The CDR3, as DNA: TGTGCCAGCAGTTACCTCCAAAGCCAGGGGGAAGAGACCCAGTACTTC.

The chain's CDR3 is CSAGWGAENEKLFF. DNA of the CDR3: TGCAGCGCCGGATGGGGGGCCGAGAATGAAAAACTGTTTTTT. The rearrangement uses TRBV29-1 and TRBJ1-4; maybe TRBD1 (6 bases). V was pared by 7 bases and J by 5 bases, with 17 bases between. The CDR3 length is 14 residues. Germline V CDR1 and CDR2: SQVTM, ANQGSEA.

CDR3 nucleotides: TGCGCCAGCACGGGGGGGCATGGCTACACCTTC. Residues: CASTGGHGYTF. The rearrangement joins TRBV10-1 to TRBJ1-2, with a weak D call TRBD1 (6 bases). V lost 7 bases and J 6 bases, leaving 9 bases between the germline ends. Germline-derived CDR1 and CDR2 are WNHNN and SYGVQD (reference sequence). CDR3 length: 11 amino acids.